Listed here is a single T cell receptor (beta chain). The entry originates in a study of blood T cell repertoires in COVID-19. Study-wide context: T cells, B-cell-depleted T cells, or PBMCs provided the cDNA or gDNA that served as material.

Source study methods: For nucleated cells, counts were estimated from reference gene primer amplification. The protocol was immunoSEQ multiplex PCR, while the TCRdb copy is restricted to in-frame clones and leaves out a portion. That table furnishes V, J and clone size, whereas the DNA furnished D and trimming. The table shows approximately 170,000 clones, with around four fifths occurring only once. The CDR3 sequence is 15 residues long. Germline loops: CDR1 MGHRA, CDR2 YSYEKL. Trimming stripped 4 bases from V and 4 bases from J, with 16 bases between. The clonotype comes from a human donor in a cohort sampled during active COVID-19. The gene calls are TRBV4-1 and TRBJ2-5, with D possibly TRBD2 on 5 matching bases. The material sequenced was peripheral blood. CDR3 DNA: TGCGCCAGCAGCCTCCTCGGACTCCCGGGAGAGACCCAGTACTTC. Translation gives CASSLLGLPGETQYF.